Shown below are 32 T cell receptor beta chains from a single sample sequenced in a study of blood T cells in healthy people across ages. Sample-barcoded 5' priming and a J-beta primer mix drove a second PCR of about 7 to 12 cycles. TCRdb recomputed calls from the 5' RACE reads with MiXCR, one row per CDR3 protein. The sample shows about 1,500,000 distinct CDR3 sequences, 35% to 45% of them seen only once. Sequencing was carried out using blood. The receptors were sampled from a woman aged 18-35 years in good health.

V usage is TRBV7-2 and J usage is TRBJ2-4; D might be TRBD1 (5 bases). The CDR3 runs 16 residues. CDR1 and CDR2 (germline): SGHTA, FQGNSA. V was cut by 1 base and J by 0 bases, with 10 bases left in between. This chain's CDR3 is CASSLDTGSAKNIQYF. The CDR3 region has the DNA TGTGCCAGCAGCTTAGATACAGGATCAGCCAAAAACATTCAGTACTTC.

In this sample, this clonotype turned up a few times. This chain uses TRBV7-6 with TRBJ2-1; 10 bases fit TRBD2. This CDR3 has 18 residues. In germline, CDR1 is SGHVS, CDR2 FNYEAQ. Trimming at V came to 0 bases and at J to 8 bases, leaving 13 bases not matched to a gene. The CDR3 sequence: CASSLAGSSGSGGDEQFF. The CDR3, as DNA: TGTGCCAGCAGCTTAGCCGGTTCTAGCGGGAGTGGTGGCGATGAGCAGTTCTTC.

This clonotype has a handful of counts. The chain links TRBV10-3 to TRBJ1-1, with a tentative D call TRBD1 (6 bases). CDR3 length: 15 residues. The germline V gene encodes CDR1 ENHRY and CDR2 SYGVKD. The V gene lost 4 bases and the J gene lost 0 bases, with 12 bases spanning the gap. The CDR3 DNA is TGTGCCATCAGTGTCTCGACAGGCCTGAACACTGAAGCTTTCTTT. Its translation: CAISVSTGLNTEAFF.

J is TRBJ2-1 and V is TRBV3-1; D uncertain. This CDR3 region has 16 residues. Germline V CDR1 and CDR2: LGHDT, YNNKEL (reference sequence). V was cut by 3 bases and J by 0 bases, with 12 bases left in between. This CDR3 is CASSQVGSSSYNEQFF. CDR3 DNA sequence: TGTGCCAGCAGCCAGGTGGGGTCGAGCTCCTACAATGAGCAGTTCTTC.

In its sample, this clonotype was seen a few times. The chain uses TRBV12-3 or TRBV12-4 and TRBJ2-2; D may be TRBD1 (6 bases). The CDR3 is 15 amino acids. The V and J ends lost 3 bases and 5 bases respectively, with 13 bases between them. The CDR3 DNA reads TGTGCCAGCAGTTTTTCAGGGGCCTCTACCGGGGAGCTGTTTTTT. Translated, it gives CASSFSGASTGELFF.

The rearrangement joins TRBV12-3 or TRBV12-4 to TRBJ1-5, with no clear D. V lost 6 bases and J lost 0, with 12 bases in between. The CDR3 is made up of 15 amino acids. As DNA, the CDR3 is TGTGCCAGCAGGCCAGACGGTATTAGCAATCAGCCCCAGCATTTT. Translating it yields CASRPDGISNQPQHF.

This clonotype was seen more than once but under ten times. The V call is TRBV2, the J call TRBJ1-1; a weak D match, TRBD1 (6 bases). Germline CDR1 reads SNHLY; CDR2 reads FYNNEI. The CDR3 loop spans 13 amino acids. Trimming shortened V by 4 bases and J by 4 bases, and 10 bases separated the two germline ends. The CDR3 loop reads CASSAEGGTEAFF. The CDR3 coding sequence is TGTGCCAGCAGTGCGGAGGGGGGCACTGAAGCTTTCTTT. The variable domain in full, completed from reference TRBV2 and TRBJ1-1, reads EPEVTQTPSHQVTQMGQEVILRCVPISNHLYFYWYRQILGQKVEFLVSFYNNEISEKSEIFDDQFSVERPDGSNFTLKIRSTKLEDSAMYFCASSAEGGTEAFFGQGTRLTVV.

This clonotype was seen only a few times. This chain connects TRBV12-3 or TRBV12-4 to TRBJ2-7; the D gene is possibly TRBD2 (5 bases). The J call may be incorrect, as the DNA end agrees better with TRBJ2-5. This CDR3 contains 13 residues. CDR3 amino acids: CASSYEGRGTQYF. The CDR3 DNA is TGTGCCAGCAGCTATGAAGGCCGGGGGACCCAGTACTTC.

This clonotype was counted between two and nine times. This rearrangement joins TRBV7-9 to TRBJ1-2, with D uncertain. Germline CDR1 SEHNR, CDR2 FQNEAQ (reference sequence). The germline V and J ends were trimmed by 1 base and 6 bases, with 12 bases remaining between them. There are 14 residues in the CDR3. CDR3 protein: CASSLDGPLHGYTF. The DNA for the CDR3 is TGTGCCAGCAGCTTAGACGGCCCACTCCATGGCTACACCTTC. The variable domain in full, with the rest retrieved from reference TRBV7-9 and TRBJ1-2, is DTGVSQNPRHKITKRGQNVTFRCDPISEHNRLYWYRQTLGQGPEFLTYFQNEAQLEKSRLLSDRFSAERPKGSFSTLEIQRTEQGDSAMYLCASSLDGPLHGYTFGSGTRLTVV.

This clonotype occurred a few times. The chain couples TRBV4-2 to TRBJ1-6; D is undetermined. Trimming took 1 base from V and 0 from J, leaving 10 bases between them. This CDR3 spans 17 amino acids. Germline V lookup: CDR1 LGHNA, CDR2 YNFKEQ. The CDR3 is CASSQADGSSYNSPLHF. The DNA for the CDR3 is TGTGCCAGCAGCCAAGCCGACGGGAGCTCCTATAATTCACCCCTCCACTTT.

The J gene is TRBJ2-3, the V gene TRBV6-4; D is ambiguous. CDR1 and CDR2 (germline): MRHNA, SNTAGT. This CDR3 contains 16 residues. V was pared by 0 bases and J by 1 base, with 11 bases between. This chain's CDR3 is CASSDSGSSRTDTQYF. CDR3 nucleotides: TGTGCCAGCAGTGACTCTGGGTCGAGCCGCACAGATACGCAGTATTTT.

The V gene is TRBV6-1, the J gene TRBJ2-1; 12 bases agree with TRBD2. Unmatched junction bases numbered 11, after V lost 6 bases and J lost 5 bases. The CDR3 is 17 amino acids. Germline V CDR1 and CDR2: MNHNS, SASEGT. The CDR3 DNA reads TGTGCCAGCAGCCCTCGACTAGCGGGAGCTGGCAACAATGAGCAGTTCTTC. It codes for CASSPRLAGAGNNEQFF.

This clonotype was recorded only once. This rearrangement joins TRBV19 to TRBJ1-1; TRBD1 might be the D (5 bases). This CDR3 region has 14 residues. Germline V CDR1 and CDR2: LNHDA, SQIVND (reference sequence). V was shortened by 3 bases and J by 1 base, with 9 bases between the two germline ends. The CDR3 is CASSIRQGNTEAFF. CDR3 bases: TGTGCCAGTAGTATTAGGCAGGGGAACACTGAAGCTTTCTTT.

The chain links TRBV6-5 to TRBJ1-6, with D unresolved. CDR1 is MNHEY, CDR2 SVGAGI, per germline. The ends were cut back, 0 bases at V and 7 bases at J, with 7 bases in the middle. This CDR3 contains 14 residues. The CDR3 DNA reads TGTGCCAGCAGTTACTCAGGGCTAAATTCACCCCTCCACTTT. This codes for CASSYSGLNSPLHF.

The chain recombines TRBV10-2 with TRBJ2-3; 7 bases are shared with TRBD2. The CDR3 runs 15 residues. Germline assignment: CDR1 WSHSY and CDR2 SAAADI. V lost 6 bases to trimming and J lost 4 bases; unmatched junction nucleotides: 10. The CDR3 is CASRGREIVADTQYF. The CDR3 DNA reads TGCGCCAGCAGGGGGCGGGAGATAGTTGCAGATACGCAGTATTTT.

The V and J genes are TRBV12-3 or TRBV12-4 and TRBJ2-1; TRBD2 aligns across 10 bases. V shed 5 bases and J 5 bases; nucleotides not matched to a gene: 6. CDR3 size: 15 residues. The CDR3 is CASSPQRGGDNEQFF. In DNA form, the CDR3 reads TGTGCCAGCAGTCCCCAGCGGGGGGGGGACAATGAGCAGTTCTTC.

This clonotype was seen once. V usage is TRBV4-1 and J usage is TRBJ1-1; 8 bases line up with TRBD1. The J segment lost 4 bases and the V segment lost 10 bases, leaving 11 bases of the junction unmatched. This CDR3 is 14 amino acids long. CDR1 and CDR2 (germline): MGHRA, YSYEKL. CDR3 in amino acids: CATGQDALITEAFF. CDR3 nucleotides: TGCGCCACGGGACAGGACGCTTTGATCACTGAAGCTTTCTTT.

In this sample, this clonotype turned up a few times. The chain employs TRBV9 and TRBJ1-1; a weak D match, TRBD1 (5 bases). The length of the CDR3 is 15 residues. Germline V CDR1 and CDR2: SGDLS, YYNGEE. V was cut by 1 base and J by 1 base, with 11 bases left in between. The DNA for the CDR3 is TGTGCCAGCAGCGTACAGGGTTCGGGGAACACTGAAGCTTTCTTT. This codes for CASSVQGSGNTEAFF.

This sequence joins TRBV27 and TRBJ2-5, with TRBD2 matching 7 bases. Germline V gene lookup returns CDR1 MNHEY and CDR2 SMNVEV (reference sequence). Trimming cost V 8 bases and J 5 bases; bases outside gene matches: 14. The length of the CDR3 is 15 residues. The CDR3 loop is CASALRRGYEETQYF. CDR3 nucleotides: TGTGCCAGCGCCCTGAGGCGGGGGTACGAGGAGACCCAGTACTTC.

The rearrangement uses TRBV12-3 or TRBV12-4 and TRBJ2-3, with D tentatively TRBD2 (5 bases). The V end lost 1 base, the J end lost 5 bases, and 13 bases lay between the germline ends. The CDR3 runs 15 residues. The CDR3 sequence: CASSLGGLEGDTQYF. The CDR3 DNA is TGTGCCAGCAGTTTAGGCGGGCTTGAGGGAGATACGCAGTATTTT.

This clonotype was counted a single time. The V gene is TRBV10-1, the J gene TRBJ2-7; no firm D call. The DNA matches TRBJ2-5 better at its end, which makes the J call doubtful. CDR1 and CDR2 from the germline V gene are WNHNN and SYGVQD (reference sequence). This CDR3 comprises 13 residues. The CDR3 here is CASSETPLETQYF. CDR3 coding DNA: TGCGCCAGCAGTGAGACCCCCTTAGAGACCCAGTACTTC.

V and J are TRBV6-1 and TRBJ2-2, with no clear D. The CDR3 runs to 15 residues. CDR1 MNHNS and CDR2 SASEGT come from the germline V gene. V was shortened by 6 bases and J by 0 bases, with 11 bases between the two germline ends. Here the CDR3 DNA reads TGTGCCAGCAGCGGATGGCAGACGAACACCGGGGAGCTGTTTTTT. This sequence encodes CASSGWQTNTGELFF.

In this sample, this clonotype turned up a few times. This rearrangement joins TRBV29-1 to TRBJ2-7; possibly TRBD1 for D (5 bases). Trimming pared 5 bases from V and 0 bases from J, leaving 11 bases between. CDR1 and CDR2 (germline): SQVTM, ANQGSEA. The CDR3 consists of 13 residues. CDR3: CSVPDSHSYEQYF. The DNA for the CDR3 is TGCAGCGTTCCCGACAGCCACTCCTACGAGCAGTACTTC.

This clonotype was seen only a few times. This chain connects TRBV20-1 to TRBJ2-1; 12 bases agree with TRBD1. Germline CDR1 reads DFQATT; CDR2 reads SNEGSKA (reference sequence). This CDR3 comprises 13 residues. The CDR3, as DNA: TGCAGGGGGACAGGGGGCGCAAGCAATGAGCAGTTCTTC. Amino acids: CRGTGGASNEQFF.

The V and J genes are TRBV2 and TRBJ2-4, with D perhaps matching TRBD1 or TRBD2 (6 bases each). The germline CDR1 and CDR2 sequences are SNHLY and FYNNEI. Trimming removed 10 bases at V and 13 bases at J, with 41 bases between. The CDR3 consists of 19 residues. In DNA, the CDR3 is TGTGCCATCCTATTAGCCGGGACACCAGGGAGGTTGGTGGAAAATGAGCAGTACTTC. This gives the protein CAILLAGTPGRLVENEQYF. The whole variable domain, remainder taken from reference TRBV2 and TRBJ2-4, is EPEVTQTPSHQVTQMGQEVILRCVPISNHLYFYWYRQILGQKVEFLVSFYNNEISEKSEIFDDQFSVERPDGSNFTLKIRSTKLEDSAMYFCAILLAGTPGRLVENEQYFGAGTRLSVL.

This clonotype was seen a handful of times. The chain recombines TRBV7-2 with TRBJ2-2; TRBD2 aligns across 9 bases. The ends lost 1 base at V and 0 bases at J; junction bases unmatched: 6. The CDR3 runs 18 residues. Germline values: CDR1 SGHTA, CDR2 FQGNSA. The DNA of the CDR3 is TGTGCCAGCAGCTTAGTTCAGTCTAGCGGGACGAACACCGGGGAGCTGTTTTTT. This translates into CASSLVQSSGTNTGELFF.

This rearrangement joins TRBV7-9 to TRBJ1-2; 8 bases agree with TRBD1. V dropped 5 bases and J dropped 3; count of bases not matched to a gene: 11. Germline values: CDR1 SEHNR, CDR2 FQNEAQ (reference sequence). The CDR3 is 16 amino acids. In nucleotides, the CDR3 is TGTGCCAGCAGCAAAACCCGGGACAGGAAAGACTATGGCTACACCTTC. This gives the protein CASSKTRDRKDYGYTF.

In its sample, this clonotype was seen once. V and J are TRBV7-3 and TRBJ2-5; no firm D call. V was trimmed by 8 bases and J by 5 bases, leaving 21 bases between them. The length of the CDR3 is 15 residues. The germline V gene has CDR1 SGHTA and CDR2 FQGTGA. The CDR3 sequence is CASCSNGLGSETQYF. In DNA, the CDR3 is TGTGCCAGCTGCTCCAATGGTCTGGGATCGGAGACCCAGTACTTC.

The sample holds a few counts of this clonotype. This chain connects TRBV25-1 to TRBJ1-2, with D hard to call. V gave up 4 bases and J gave up 4 bases, with 16 bases separating them. CDR3 length equals 15 residues. Germline V lookup: CDR1 MGHDK, CDR2 SYGVNS. CDR3: CASSGLKTGPYGYTF. Here the CDR3 DNA reads TGTGCCAGCAGTGGACTAAAGACGGGTCCCTATGGCTACACCTTC.

The chain couples TRBV5-1 to TRBJ2-5; possible D gene TRBD2, 5 bases. Germline assignment: CDR1 SGHRS and CDR2 YFSETQ. V was trimmed by 6 bases and J by 6 bases, leaving 18 bases between them. The CDR3 is 14 residues long. The CDR3 sequence is CASKFPGEGKTQYF. CDR3 in DNA: TGCGCCAGCAAGTTCCCCGGGGAAGGGAAGACCCAGTACTTC.

V usage is TRBV4-2 and J usage is TRBJ2-1, with TRBD2 matching over 7 bases. J gave up 4 bases and V 0 bases, and 6 bases lay outside the gene matches. The germline gives CDR1 LGHNA, CDR2 YNFKEQ. This CDR3 contains 16 residues. This chain's CDR3 is CASSQDERGAYNEQFF. In nucleotides, the CDR3 is TGTGCCAGCAGCCAAGATGAGCGGGGAGCTTACAATGAGCAGTTCTTC.

This clonotype was recorded a few times. The chain combines TRBV20-1 with TRBJ2-7; 7 bases match TRBD1. The CDR3 loop spans 13 amino acids. CDR1 is DFQATT, CDR2 SNEGSKA, per germline (reference sequence). V lost 6 bases, J lost 4 bases, and 9 bases stayed unmatched. The CDR3 coding sequence is TGCAGTGCCGCCGGGACAGATTTTTACGAGCAGTACTTC. It translates to CSAAGTDFYEQYF.